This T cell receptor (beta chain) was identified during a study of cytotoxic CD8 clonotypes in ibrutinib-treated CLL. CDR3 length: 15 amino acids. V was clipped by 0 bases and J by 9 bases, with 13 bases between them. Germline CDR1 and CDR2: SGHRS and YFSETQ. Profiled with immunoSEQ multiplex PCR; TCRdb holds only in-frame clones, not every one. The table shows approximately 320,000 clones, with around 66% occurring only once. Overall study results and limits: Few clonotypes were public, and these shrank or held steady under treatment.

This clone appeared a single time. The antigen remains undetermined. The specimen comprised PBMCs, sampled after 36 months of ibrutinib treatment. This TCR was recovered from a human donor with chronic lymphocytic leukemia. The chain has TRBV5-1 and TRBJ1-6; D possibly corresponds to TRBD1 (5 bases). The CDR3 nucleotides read TGCGCCAGCAGCTTGGAGAGGCAGAGGGGTTCACCCCTCCACTTT. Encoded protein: CASSLERQRGSPLHF.